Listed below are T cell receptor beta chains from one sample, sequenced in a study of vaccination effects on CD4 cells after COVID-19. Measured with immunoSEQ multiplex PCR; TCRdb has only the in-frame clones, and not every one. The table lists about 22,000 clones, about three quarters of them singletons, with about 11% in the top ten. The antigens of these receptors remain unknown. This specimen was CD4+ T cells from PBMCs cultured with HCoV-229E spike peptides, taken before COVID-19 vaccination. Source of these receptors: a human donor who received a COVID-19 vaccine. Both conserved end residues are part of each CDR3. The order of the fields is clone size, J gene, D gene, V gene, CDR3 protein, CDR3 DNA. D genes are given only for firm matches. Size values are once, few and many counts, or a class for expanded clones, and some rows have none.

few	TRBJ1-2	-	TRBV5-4	CASSSGVNYGYTF	TGTGCCAGCAGCTCCGGGGTTAACTATGGCTACACCTTC
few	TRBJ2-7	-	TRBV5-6	CASSRDISEQYF	TGTGCCAGCAGTCGTGACATATCCGAGCAGTACTTC
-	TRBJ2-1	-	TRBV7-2	CASSLVGVSLHNEQFF	TGTGCCAGCAGCTTAGTCGGCGTAAGCCTACACAATGAGCAGTTCTTC
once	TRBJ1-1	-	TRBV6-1	CASSDRGAPNTEAFF	TGTGCCAGCAGTGACCGGGGGGCTCCGAACACTGAAGCTTTCTTT
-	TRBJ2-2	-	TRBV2	CASSEGATATGELFF	TGTGCCAGCAGTGAAGGCGCCACGGCCACCGGGGAGCTGTTTTTT
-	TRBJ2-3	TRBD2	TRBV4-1	CASSRGLAGNTDTQYF	TGCGCCAGCAGCCGAGGACTAGCGGGGAACACAGATACGCAGTATTTT
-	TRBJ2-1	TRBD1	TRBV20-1	CSASRGPQYNEQFF	TGCAGTGCTAGTAGGGGGCCACAGTACAATGAGCAGTTCTTC
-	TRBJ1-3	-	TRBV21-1	CASGKGRRDPFSGNTIYF	TGTGCCAGCGGAAAAGGACGACGGGACCCGTTCTCTGGAAACACCATATATTTT
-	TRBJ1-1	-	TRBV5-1	CASSLGANTEAFF	TGCGCCAGCAGCTTGGGGGCTAACACTGAAGCTTTCTTT
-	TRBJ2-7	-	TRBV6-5	CASSYLQGGYEQYF	TGTGCCAGCAGTTATCTGCAGGGTGGCTACGAGCAGTACTTC
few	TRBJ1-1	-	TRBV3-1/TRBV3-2	CASSQSGAKSTEAFF	TGTGCCAGCAGCCAATCCGGGGCCAAGAGCACTGAAGCTTTCTTT
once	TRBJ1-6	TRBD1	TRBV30	CAWREGGYSPLHF	TGTGCCTGGAGAGAAGGGGGCTATTCACCCCTCCACTTT
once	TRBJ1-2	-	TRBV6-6	CASSKAGASYGYTF	TGTGCCAGCAGTAAAGCCGGGGCCTCCTATGGCTACACCTTC
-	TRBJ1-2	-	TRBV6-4	CASSLIGGDYGYTF	TGTGCCAGCAGTCTCATAGGGGGAGACTATGGCTACACCTTC
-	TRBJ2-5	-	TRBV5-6	CASSLTGIQETQYF	TGTGCCAGCAGCTTGACGGGAATCCAAGAGACCCAGTACTTC
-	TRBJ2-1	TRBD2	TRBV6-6	CASSSGTSGGNEQFF	TGTGCCAGCAGCTCCGGGACTAGCGGGGGGAATGAGCAGTTCTTC
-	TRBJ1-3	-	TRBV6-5	CASSQPGLSNTIYF	TGTGCCAGCAGCCAACCAGGTTTATCTAACACCATATATTTT
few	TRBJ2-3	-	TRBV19	CASSGRTAASTDTQYF	TGTGCCAGTAGCGGGCGGACGGCAGCTAGCACAGATACGCAGTATTTT
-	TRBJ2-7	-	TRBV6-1	CASSDRGKQYF	TGTGCCAGCAGTGACAGGGGAAAGCAGTACTTC
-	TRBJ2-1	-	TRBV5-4	CASSDFYRQGGEQFF	TGTGCCAGCAGCGACTTTTATCGACAGGGAGGGGAGCAGTTCTTC
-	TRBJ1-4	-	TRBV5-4	CASSPGGVGNEKLFF	TGTGCCAGCAGCCCGGGCGGGGTGGGCAATGAAAAACTGTTTTTT
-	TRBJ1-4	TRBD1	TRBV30	CAWSMDRGSWTNEKLFF	TGTGCCTGGAGTATGGACAGGGGAAGTTGGACTAATGAAAAACTGTTTTTT
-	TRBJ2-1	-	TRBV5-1	CASSLAAEPYNEQFF	TGCGCCAGCAGCTTGGCGGCAGAGCCCTACAATGAGCAGTTCTTC
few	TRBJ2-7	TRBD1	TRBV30	CAWSLTGGMYF	TGTGCCTGGAGTCTAACAGGGGGCATGTACTTC
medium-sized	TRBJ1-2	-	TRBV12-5	CASGYRDMGRSNYGYTF	TGTGCTAGTGGTTATCGGGACATGGGAAGGTCGAACTATGGCTACACCTTC
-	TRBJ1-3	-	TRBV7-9	CASSPPGAFHSGNTIYF	TGTGCCAGCAGCCCCCCCGGCGCCTTCCATTCTGGAAACACCATATATTTT
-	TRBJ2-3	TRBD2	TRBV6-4	CASSEAGEADTQYF	TGTGCCAGCAGTGAAGCGGGAGAGGCAGATACGCAGTATTTT
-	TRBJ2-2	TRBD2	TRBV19	CASSSRGAGELFF	TGTGCCAGTAGTTCCCGGGGGGCCGGGGAGCTGTTTTTT
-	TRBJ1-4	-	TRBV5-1	CASSFSGDNNEKLFF	TGCGCCAGCAGCTTTTCGGGGGACAACAATGAAAAACTGTTTTTT
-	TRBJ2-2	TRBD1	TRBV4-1	CASSQTTDRGLGELFF	TGCGCCAGCAGCCAAACCACTGACAGGGGGCTCGGGGAGCTGTTTTTT
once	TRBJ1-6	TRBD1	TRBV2	CASSNRGDNSPLHF	TGTGCCTCATCTAACAGGGGGGATAATTCACCCCTCCACTTT
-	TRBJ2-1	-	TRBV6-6	CASQKGGSYNEQFF	TGTGCCAGTCAGAAGGGGGGCTCCTACAATGAGCAGTTCTTC
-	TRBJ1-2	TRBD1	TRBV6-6	CATGQGDYGYTF	TGTGCCACCGGACAGGGCGACTATGGCTACACCTTC
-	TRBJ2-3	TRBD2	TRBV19	CASTPRGLAEAETQYF	TGTGCCAGTACCCCACGAGGACTAGCTGAAGCGGAAACGCAGTATTTT
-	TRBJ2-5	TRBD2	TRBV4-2	CASSQELQRGGETQYF	TGTGCCAGCAGCCAAGAATTGCAGCGGGGGGGAGAGACCCAGTACTTC
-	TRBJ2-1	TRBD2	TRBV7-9	CASSFTLLRLAGYNEQFF	TGTGCCAGCAGCTTTACCCTCCTTAGACTAGCGGGTTACAATGAGCAGTTCTTC
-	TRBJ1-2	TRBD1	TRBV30	CAWSVLQGASGYTF	TGTGCCTGGAGTGTACTACAGGGGGCAAGTGGCTACACCTTC
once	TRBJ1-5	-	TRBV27	CASSFAGSQPQHF	TGTGCCAGCAGTTTTGCAGGGAGTCAGCCCCAGCATTTT
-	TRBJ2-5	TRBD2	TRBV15	CATSKGTSGIQETQYF	TGTGCCACCAGCAAAGGGACTAGCGGGATCCAAGAGACCCAGTACTTC
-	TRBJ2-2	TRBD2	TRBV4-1	CASSQDNGGASNTGELFF	TGCGCCAGCAGCCAAGATAACGGGGGGGCGTCGAACACCGGGGAGCTGTTTTTT
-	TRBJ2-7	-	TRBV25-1	CASSEFHEQYF	TGTGCCAGCAGTGAATTCCACGAGCAGTACTTC
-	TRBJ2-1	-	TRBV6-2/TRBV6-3	CASSYSTPSKQFF	TGTGCCAGCAGTTACTCGACCCCCTCCAAGCAGTTCTTC
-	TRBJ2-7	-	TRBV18	CASSPVTGEQYF	TGTGCCAGCTCACCAGTAACCGGCGAGCAGTACTTC
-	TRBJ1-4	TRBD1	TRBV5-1	CASSLASDRGRLLFF	TGCGCCAGCAGCTTGGCCTCGGACAGGGGGCGCCTTCTGTTTTTT
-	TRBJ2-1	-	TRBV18	CASSPFDTYNEQFF	TGTGCCAGCTCACCATTCGACACTTACAATGAGCAGTTCTTC
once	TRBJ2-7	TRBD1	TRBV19	CASSGTGATYEQYF	TGTGCCAGCTCCGGGACAGGAGCTACCTACGAGCAGTACTTC
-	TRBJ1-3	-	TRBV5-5	CASSLTGSGNTIYF	TGTGCCAGCAGCTTGACGGGCTCTGGAAACACCATATATTTT
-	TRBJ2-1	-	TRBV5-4	CASSLARGAPYNEQFF	TGTGCCAGCAGCCTGGCACGGGGGGCCCCCTACAATGAGCAGTTCTTC
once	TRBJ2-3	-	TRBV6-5	CASQGGHGTQYF	TGTGCCAGTCAGGGGGGGCATGGTACGCAGTATTTT
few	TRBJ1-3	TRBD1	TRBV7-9	CASSRGQGNTIYF	TGTGCCAGCAGCCGGGGACAGGGAAACACCATATATTTT
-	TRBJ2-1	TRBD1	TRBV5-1	CASNPPAGGALDEQFF	TGCGCCAGCAACCCCCCCGCAGGGGGCGCATTGGATGAGCAGTTCTTC
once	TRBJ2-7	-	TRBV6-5	CASTRSRHSYEQYF	TGTGCCAGCACCCGGTCTCGACACTCCTACGAGCAGTACTTC
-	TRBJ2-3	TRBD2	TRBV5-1	CASSLGLAADTQYF	TGCGCCAGCAGCTTGGGGCTAGCGGCAGATACGCAGTATTTT
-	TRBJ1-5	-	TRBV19	CASSIQGKGPQHF	TGTGCCAGTAGTATTCAGGGGAAGGGGCCCCAGCATTTT
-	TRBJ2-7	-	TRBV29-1	CSVLYNYEQYF	TGCAGCGTCCTTTACAACTACGAGCAGTACTTC
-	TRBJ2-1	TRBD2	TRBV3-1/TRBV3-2	CASSQEATSGSYNEQFF	TGTGCCAGCAGCCAAGAAGCCACTAGCGGGAGCTACAATGAGCAGTTCTTC
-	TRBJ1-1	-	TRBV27	CASSLHLTPAGAFF	TGTGCCAGCAGTCTACACCTGACACCGGCGGGTGCTTTCTTT
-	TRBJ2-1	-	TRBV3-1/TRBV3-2	CASSQTHRGVPQFF	TGTGCCAGCAGCCAAACCCATAGGGGGGTTCCACAGTTCTTC
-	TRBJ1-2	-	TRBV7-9	CASSGRELSYGYTF	TGTGCCAGCAGCGGTCGAGAACTTAGCTATGGCTACACCTTC
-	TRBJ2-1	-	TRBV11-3	CASSAGARGDEQFF	TGTGCCAGCAGCGCCGGGGCGCGGGGCGATGAGCAGTTCTTC